This T cell receptor beta chain was obtained from a study of control samples from healthy donors and cancer patients (TCRdb year 2020). From the germline V gene, CDR1 is SGDLS and CDR2 is YYNGEE. V lost 0 bases and J lost 3 bases; the stretch between them is 6 bases long. The CDR3 numbers 13 residues from cysteine through phenylalanine. The kept DNA is CDR3 alone, 39 bases in frame from the first base. Libraries were made using the immunoSEQ multiplex PCR assay. This immuneACCESS table, as held by TCRdb, lists in-frame sequences with V and J called but not all clones. Of the missing ones, under half trace to an unresolved V gene in checked studies; the others have no known cause. In all, the sample holds around 82,000 clones, and 89% of those were seen once. The ten largest clonotypes hold 6.5% to 7.5% of the sample. On this clone itself: Its antigen specificity is not known. Per-base qualities were not stored, and no clone one base away is much larger.

This receptor was taken from a man over 45 in good health. The V gene is TRBV9 and the J gene is TRBJ1-2; possibly the D gene is TRBD1, per 5 matching bases. The sequenced material came from blood. The nucleotide sequence is TGTGCCAGCAGCGTAGAGACAGACTATGGCTACACCTTC. Translated, it reads CASSVETDYGYTF.